Below are 9 T cell receptor beta chains sequenced from a single sample in a study of tumor-infiltrating lymphocytes in primary liver carcinoma. The source material, 20-30 mg of unsorted bulk tissue, was used to co-extract RNA and DNA. Total RNA (roughly 530 ng) served as template for TCR beta cDNA synthesis primed by a constant-region primer. Three rounds of nested multiplex PCR with slightly modified ARM-PCR produced TCR beta libraries. Investigators reported that the first two PCR rounds, at roughly 10 cycles each, used TRBV1-TRBV30 forward primers with a C-beta reverse primer. TCRdb redid the calling of the multiplex PCR reads with MiXCR, one entry per CDR3 protein. The repertoire includes around 78,000 distinct CDR3 sequences, around 75% of them detected once, and approximately 15% sits in the top ten. Sequencing used liver tumor tissue from sampling region 4. Indicated subset: tumor region T4, right-lateral pole. These receptors were obtained from a woman aged 55-75 years with primary liver carcinoma and hepatitis B virus infection.

This clonotype was picked up many times. The rearrangement links TRBV7-9 to TRBJ2-2, with 8 bases lining up with TRBD1. The CDR3 is 14 amino acids. After removal of 5 bases from V and 4 bases from J, the junction contained 3 bases not matched to a gene. Germline loops: CDR1 SEHNR, CDR2 FQNEAQ (reference sequence). In DNA form, the CDR3 reads TGTGCCAGCAGCGCAGGGGGCGGCACCGGGGAGCTGTTTTTT. The encoded protein is CASSAGGGTGELFF.

The V call is TRBV29-1, the J call TRBJ2-3; TRBD1 is a possible D gene (6 bases). Germline V gene data show CDR1 as SQVTM and CDR2 as ANQGSEA. V shed 8 bases and J shed 15 bases, with 21 bases lying between them. CDR3 length: 11 amino acids. The DNA of the CDR3 is TGCAGCATGGCGGACAGTGAGAGAGTATATTTT. This encodes CSMADSERVYF.

As for this clonotype: A much larger clone lies a single base off, so this may be a read error. The chain joins TRBV7-9 to TRBJ2-5, with 8 bases fitting TRBD2. The CDR3 sequence is 16 residues long. CDR1 and CDR2 from the germline V gene are SEHNR and FQNEAQ (reference sequence). The CDR3 protein is CVSSLDGGGLQETQYF. The CDR3 nucleotides are TGTGTCAGCAGCTTAGACGGGGGGGGCCTCCAAGAGACCCAGTACTTC.

The chain recombines TRBV11-2 with TRBJ2-7; 8 bases are shared with TRBD2. This CDR3 is built from 17 residues. Germline V gene sequence: CDR1 SGHAT, CDR2 FQNNGV. CDR3 coding DNA: TGTACCAACAGCCCCGACTTCCCTCGGGAGGGCTCCTACGAGCAGTACTTC. Amino acid sequence: CTNSPDFPREGSYEQYF.

With respect to this clonotype: A read error is likely, as this CDR3 ends without the conserved phenylalanine or tryptophan. The chain has TRBV6-6 and TRBJ1-2; D is possibly TRBD1 (6 bases). V was shortened by 7 bases and J by 4 bases, with 19 bases between the two germline ends. CDR3 length: 15 amino acids. Germline CDR1 and CDR2: MNHNY and SVGAGI (reference sequence). The chain's CDR3 is CASTTGQGFAYGYTL. The CDR3 bases are TGTGCCAGCACCACGGGGCAGGGGTTCGCCTATGGCTACACCCTC.

This clonotype has more than one count but fewer than ten. Its ends do not fully match the called genes, so a read error is possible. The chain couples TRBV11-1 to TRBJ2-2; TRBD2 is a possible D gene (5 bases). The CDR3 totals 14 residues. Germline V CDR1 and CDR2: SGHAT, FQDESV (reference sequence). The CDR3: CTSNFRQGPGELFF. The CDR3, as DNA: TGTACCAGCAACTTCCGACAAGGACCCGGGGAACTGTTTTTT.

This clonotype came up many times. This sequence joins TRBV5-8 and TRBJ2-7; weak D call: TRBD2 (5 bases). The germline CDR1 and CDR2 sequences are SGHTS and YDEGEE. Trimming pared 4 bases from V and 5 bases from J, leaving 19 bases between. This CDR3 is 15 amino acids long. CDR3 bases: TGTGCCAGCAGCGACCGAACTAAGCGGAGCAACGAGCAGTACTTC. This encodes CASSDRTKRSNEQYF.

V usage is TRBV6-1 and J usage is TRBJ1-5, with D possibly being TRBD1 (6 bases). Between the trimmed V and J ends, which lost 9 bases and 4 bases, there was a span of 16 bases. Germline V CDR1 and CDR2: MNHNS, SASEGT. The CDR3 length is 14 residues. The CDR3 region is CASSTDSENQPQHF. The CDR3, as DNA: TGTGCCAGTAGTACGGACAGTGAGAATCAGCCCCAGCATTTT.

For this clonotype: Its ends do not fully match the called genes, so a read error is possible. This chain links TRBV6-2 or TRBV6-3 with TRBJ2-6; unclear D gene. CDR1 is MNHEY, CDR2 SVGEGT, per germline. This CDR3 has 14 residues. DNA of the CDR3: TGTGCCAGCGCCCCTTTACCTCCGGGCAACGTTCTGACTTTC. Its protein product is CASAPLPPGNVLTF.